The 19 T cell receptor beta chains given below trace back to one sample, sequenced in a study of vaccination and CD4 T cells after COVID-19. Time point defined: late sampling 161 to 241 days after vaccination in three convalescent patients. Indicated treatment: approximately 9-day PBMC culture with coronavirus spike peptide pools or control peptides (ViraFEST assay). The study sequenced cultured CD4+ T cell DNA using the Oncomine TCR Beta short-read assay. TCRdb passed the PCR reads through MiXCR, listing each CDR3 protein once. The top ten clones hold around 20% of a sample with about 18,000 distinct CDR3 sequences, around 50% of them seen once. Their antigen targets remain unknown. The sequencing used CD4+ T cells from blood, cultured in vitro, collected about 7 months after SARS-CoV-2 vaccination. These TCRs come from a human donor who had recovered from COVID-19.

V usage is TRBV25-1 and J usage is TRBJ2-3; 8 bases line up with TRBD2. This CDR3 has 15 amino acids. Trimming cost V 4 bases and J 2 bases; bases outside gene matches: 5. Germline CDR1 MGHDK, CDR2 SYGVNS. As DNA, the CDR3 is TGTGCCAGCAGTGCCGATAGCGGGACCACAGATACGCAGTATTTT. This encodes CASSADSGTTDTQYF.

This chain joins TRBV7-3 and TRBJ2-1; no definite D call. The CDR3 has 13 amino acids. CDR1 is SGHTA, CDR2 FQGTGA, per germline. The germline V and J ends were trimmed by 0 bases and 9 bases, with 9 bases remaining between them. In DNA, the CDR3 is TGTGCCAGCAGCTTAACTGACTGGAGTGAGCAGTTCTTC. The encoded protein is CASSLTDWSEQFF.

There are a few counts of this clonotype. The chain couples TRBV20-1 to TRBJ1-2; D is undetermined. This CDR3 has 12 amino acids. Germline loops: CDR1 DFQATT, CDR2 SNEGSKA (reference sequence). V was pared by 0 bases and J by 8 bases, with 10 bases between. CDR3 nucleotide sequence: TGCAGTGCTAGAGAGCAAGCTCGCGGCTACACCTTC. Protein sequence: CSAREQARGYTF.

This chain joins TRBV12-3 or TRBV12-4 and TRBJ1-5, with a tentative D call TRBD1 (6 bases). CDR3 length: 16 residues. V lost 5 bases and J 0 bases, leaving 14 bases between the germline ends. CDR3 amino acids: CASSGGGGFSNQPQHF. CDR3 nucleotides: TGTGCCAGCAGTGGAGGGGGGGGGTTTAGCAATCAGCCCCAGCATTTT.

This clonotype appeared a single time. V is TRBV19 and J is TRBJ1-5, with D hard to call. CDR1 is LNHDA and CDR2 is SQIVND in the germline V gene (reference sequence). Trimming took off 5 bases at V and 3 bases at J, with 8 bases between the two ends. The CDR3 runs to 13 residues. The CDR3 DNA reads TGTGCCAGTAGTGGAGTCCACAATCAGCCCCAGCATTTT. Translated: CASSGVHNQPQHF.

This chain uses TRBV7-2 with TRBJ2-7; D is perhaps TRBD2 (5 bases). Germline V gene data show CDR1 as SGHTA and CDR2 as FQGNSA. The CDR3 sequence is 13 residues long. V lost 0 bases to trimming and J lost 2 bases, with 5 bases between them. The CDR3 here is CASSLAGTYEQYF. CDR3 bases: TGTGCCAGCAGCTTAGCCGGGACCTACGAGCAGTACTTC.

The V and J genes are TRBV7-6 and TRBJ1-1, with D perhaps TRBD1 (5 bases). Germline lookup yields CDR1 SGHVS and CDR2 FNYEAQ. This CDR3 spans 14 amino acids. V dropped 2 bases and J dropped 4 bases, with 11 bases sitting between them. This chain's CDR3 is CASSLFQGTTEAFF. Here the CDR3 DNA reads TGTGCCAGCAGCTTATTTCAGGGAACCACTGAAGCTTTCTTT.

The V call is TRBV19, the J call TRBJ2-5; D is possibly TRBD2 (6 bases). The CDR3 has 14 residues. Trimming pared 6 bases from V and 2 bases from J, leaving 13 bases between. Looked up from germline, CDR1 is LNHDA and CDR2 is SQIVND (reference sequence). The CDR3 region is CASSSQEGQETQYF. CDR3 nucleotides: TGTGCCAGTAGCTCCCAGGAGGGACAAGAGACCCAGTACTTC.

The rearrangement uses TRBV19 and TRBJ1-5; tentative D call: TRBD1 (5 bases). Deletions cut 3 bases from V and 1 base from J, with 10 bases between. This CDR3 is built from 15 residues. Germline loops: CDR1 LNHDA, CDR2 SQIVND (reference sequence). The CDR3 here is CASSIEGASNQPQHF. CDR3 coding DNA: TGTGCCAGTAGTATTGAAGGGGCCAGCAATCAGCCCCAGCATTTT.

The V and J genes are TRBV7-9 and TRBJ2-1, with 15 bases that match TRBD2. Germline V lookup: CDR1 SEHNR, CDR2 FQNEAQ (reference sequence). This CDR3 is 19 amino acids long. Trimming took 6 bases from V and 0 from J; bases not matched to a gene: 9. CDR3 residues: CASRGGLAGGIVSYNEQFF. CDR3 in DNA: TGTGCCAGCAGAGGGGGACTAGCGGGGGGCATTGTCTCCTACAATGAGCAGTTCTTC.

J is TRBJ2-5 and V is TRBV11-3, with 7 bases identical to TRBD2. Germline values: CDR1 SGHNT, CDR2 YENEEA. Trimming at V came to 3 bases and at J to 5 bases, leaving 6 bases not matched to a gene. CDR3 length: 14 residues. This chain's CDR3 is CASSFPSGGETQYF. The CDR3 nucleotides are TGTGCCAGCAGCTTTCCTAGCGGAGGGGAGACCCAGTACTTC.

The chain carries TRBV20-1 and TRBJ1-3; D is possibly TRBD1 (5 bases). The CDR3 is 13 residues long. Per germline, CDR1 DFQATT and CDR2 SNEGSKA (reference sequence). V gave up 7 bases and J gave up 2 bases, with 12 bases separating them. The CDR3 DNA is TGCAGTGGATTGAGGGGAACTGGAAACACCATATATTTT. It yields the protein CSGLRGTGNTIYF.

CDR3 coding DNA: TGTGCCAGCAGCTTGGGACTGGACTCCTACGAGCAGTACTTC. Translating it yields CASSLGLDSYEQYF. This sequence joins TRBV7-8 and TRBJ2-7; a possible D gene is TRBD2 (6 bases). The CDR3 contains 14 residues. Trimming shortened V by 3 bases and J by 0 bases, and 9 bases separated the two germline ends. Germline V CDR1 and CDR2: SGHVS, FQNEAQ.

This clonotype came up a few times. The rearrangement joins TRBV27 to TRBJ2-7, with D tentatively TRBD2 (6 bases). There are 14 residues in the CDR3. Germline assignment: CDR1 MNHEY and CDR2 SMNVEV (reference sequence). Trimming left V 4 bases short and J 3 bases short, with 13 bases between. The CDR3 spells CASSYRERGYEQYF. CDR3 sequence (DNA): TGTGCCAGCAGTTACCGGGAGCGAGGCTACGAGCAGTACTTC.

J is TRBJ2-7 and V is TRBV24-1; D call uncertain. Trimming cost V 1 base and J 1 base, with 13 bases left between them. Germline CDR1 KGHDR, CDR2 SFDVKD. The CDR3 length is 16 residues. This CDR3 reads CATSDLPGLRSYEQYF. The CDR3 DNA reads TGTGCCACCAGTGATTTACCGGGCCTCCGATCCTACGAGCAGTACTTC.

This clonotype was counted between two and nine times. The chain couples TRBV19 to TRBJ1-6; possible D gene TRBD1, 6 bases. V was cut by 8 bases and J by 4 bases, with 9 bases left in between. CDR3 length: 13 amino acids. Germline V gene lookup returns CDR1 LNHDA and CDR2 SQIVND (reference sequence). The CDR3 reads CASQGTYNSPLHF. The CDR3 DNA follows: TGTGCCAGTCAGGGGACTTATAATTCACCCCTCCACTTT.

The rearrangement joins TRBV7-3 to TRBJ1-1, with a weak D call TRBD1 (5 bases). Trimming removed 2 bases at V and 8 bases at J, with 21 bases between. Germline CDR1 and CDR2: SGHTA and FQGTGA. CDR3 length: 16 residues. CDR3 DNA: TGTGCCAGCAGCTTAGGAGGGGTGGTAACCTTAGGGGAAGCTTTCTTT. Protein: CASSLGGVVTLGEAFF.

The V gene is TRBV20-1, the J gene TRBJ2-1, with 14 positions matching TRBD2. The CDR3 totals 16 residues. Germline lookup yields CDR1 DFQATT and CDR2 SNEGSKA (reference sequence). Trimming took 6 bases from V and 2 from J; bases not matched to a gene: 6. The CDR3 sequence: CSASGLAGGAYNEQFF. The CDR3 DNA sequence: TGCAGTGCGAGTGGACTAGCGGGAGGTGCCTACAATGAGCAGTTCTTC.

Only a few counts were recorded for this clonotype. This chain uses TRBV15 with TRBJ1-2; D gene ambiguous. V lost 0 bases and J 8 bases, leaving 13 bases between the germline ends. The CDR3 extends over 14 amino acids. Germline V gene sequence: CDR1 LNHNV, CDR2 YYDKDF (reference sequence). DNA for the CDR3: TGTGCCACCAGCAGAGAGGTCAGGAATGAAGGCTACACCTTC. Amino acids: CATSREVRNEGYTF. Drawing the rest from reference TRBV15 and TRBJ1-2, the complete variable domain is DAMVIQNPRYQVTQFGKPVTLSCSQTLNHNVMYWYQQKSSQAPKLLFHYYDKDFNNEADTPDNFQSRRPNTSFCFLDIRSPGLGDTAMYLCATSREVRNEGYTFGSGTRLTVV.